A selection of T cell receptor beta chains follows, all from one sample in a study of shared clonotypes between healthy human individuals. The assay was immunoSEQ multiplex PCR, and TCRdb's table has in-frame clones only and misses some. The profile shows about 480,000 clones, 79% of them singletons. Sequenced material: PBMCs. The receptor source for this set is a woman aged 40 to 50 in good health. Some clones in this sample may be carry-over from other donors' samples. Each CDR3 is given with its conserved first and last residue. Each record gives: J gene, D gene, V gene, clone size, CDR3 DNA, CDR3 protein. The D gene is left open where the match is weak. Size is omitted from some rows. Given values are once, few, many or a class for expanded clones.

TRBJ2-1 | TRBD2 | TRBV28 | NA | TGTGCCAGCACCTCAATACCCCGTTTCCTAGCGGGAGTCACGGATGAGCAGTTCTTC | CASTSIPRFLAGVTDEQFF
TRBJ2-5 | TRBD2 | TRBV27 | once | TGTGCCAGCAGTTTGCGGCGGGAGGGATGGGAGACCCAGTACTTC | CASSLRREGWETQYF
TRBJ2-7 | TRBD1 | TRBV6-1 | NA | TGTGCCAGCAGTGGGACAGGGACCACCTACGAGCAGTACTTC | CASSGTGTTYEQYF
TRBJ2-3 | TRBD2 | TRBV2 | NA | TGTGCCAGCAGTAACCACGGGGGGGGAATGGCTAGCACAGATACGCAGTATTTT | CASSNHGGGMASTDTQYF
TRBJ1-2 | NA | TRBV2 | NA | TGTGCCAGCACGACTAACTATGGCTACACCTTC | CASTTNYGYTF
TRBJ2-2 | NA | TRBV7-8 | few | TGTGCCAGCAGCTTAGTAGCCATCCGTGCCGGGGAGCTGTTTTTT | CASSLVAIRAGELFF
TRBJ2-7 | NA | TRBV6-1 | NA | TGTGCGTCAGGGGTTGGGAGCTCCTACGAGCAGTACTTC | CASGVGSSYEQYF
TRBJ2-1 | TRBD2 | TRBV6-5 | NA | TGTGCCAGCAGTCTACTAGCGGGAGTCAACAATGAGCAGTTCTTC | CASSLLAGVNNEQFF
TRBJ1-1 | NA | TRBV7-9 | once | TGTGCCAGCAGCTTAGCATGGGGGAACACTGAAGCTTTCTTT | CASSLAWGNTEAFF
TRBJ2-6 | NA | TRBV7-2 | NA | TGTGCCAGCAGCCCTCCCGGCTCTGGGGCCAACGTCCTGACTTTC | CASSPPGSGANVLTF
TRBJ2-1 | TRBD2 | TRBV9 | NA | TGTGCCAGCAGCCGGGGACTAGCTTTCTACAATGAGCAGTTCTTC | CASSRGLAFYNEQFF
TRBJ2-4 | NA | TRBV11-2 | NA | TGTGCCAGCAGCTTAGGGATGGCCAAAAACATTCAGTACTTC | CASSLGMAKNIQYF
TRBJ2-1 | TRBD2 | TRBV4-1 | NA | TGCGCCAGCAGCCAAGTGCCGGGACTAGCGGGAGTTGAGCAGTTCTTC | CASSQVPGLAGVEQFF
TRBJ2-6 | NA | TRBV7-3 | NA | TGTGCCAGCAGCCCTAGCCCGGGGTTGGTGGGGGCCAACGTCCTGACTTTC | CASSPSPGLVGANVLTF
TRBJ2-2 | TRBD1 | TRBV9 | many | TGTGCCAGCAGCACCCAGGGGGACACCGGGGAGCTGTTTTTT | CASSTQGDTGELFF
TRBJ2-7 | TRBD2 | TRBV5-1 | NA | TGCGCCAGCAGCTTGGGGCTAGCGGCCAACTCCTACGAGCAGTACTTC | CASSLGLAANSYEQYF
TRBJ1-2 | NA | TRBV5-8 | NA | TGTGCCAGCAGCTTGGCCGGACGGAACTATGGCTACACCTTC | CASSLAGRNYGYTF
TRBJ2-7 | TRBD1 | TRBV10-3 | NA | TGTGCCATCAGTGAGCGCAGGGGGTCCTACGAGCAGTACTTC | CAISERRGSYEQYF
TRBJ2-6 | NA | TRBV28 | NA | TGTGCCAGCAGGAGCTCTGGGGCCAACGTCCTGACTTTC | CASRSSGANVLTF
TRBJ1-3 | TRBD1 | TRBV7-9 | NA | TGTGCCAGCAGCAAAAGACAGGGGCTGACTGGAAACACCATATATTTT | CASSKRQGLTGNTIYF
TRBJ2-3 | NA | TRBV6-5 | NA | TGTGCCAGCAGGTCTGGCGGGTTCACAGATACGCAGTATTTT | CASRSGGFTDTQYF
TRBJ2-5 | NA | TRBV7-7 | few | TGTGCTAGCAGCTTAGGACTTCTTCAAGAGACCCAGTACTTC | CASSLGLLQETQYF
TRBJ2-3 | TRBD2 | TRBV5-1 | once | TGCGCCAGCAGCACAAGACTAGCGCCCACAGATACGCAGTATTTT | CASSTRLAPTDTQYF
TRBJ2-5 | NA | TRBV18 | NA | TGTGCCAGCTCACCACCGGGTGCAGAGACCCAGTACTTC | CASSPPGAETQYF